The T cell receptor beta chain described here comes from a study of blood T cell repertoires in COVID-19. Original data processing: For nucleated cells, counts were estimated from reference gene primer amplification. Repertoires were generated with immunoSEQ multiplex PCR, while TCRdb's copy carries only in-frame clones and drops some. V and J calls and clone size follow that table, whereas D and trimming were derived from the DNA. The sample includes some 400,000 clones, 85% to 90% of them seen just once. V gave up 7 bases and J gave up 7 bases; unmatched junction bases: 6. The CDR3 has 13 residues. Germline CDR1 MNHEY, CDR2 SVGAGI.

V and J are TRBV6-5 and TRBJ1-5, with 8 bases aligning to TRBD1. This TCR was sampled from a man aged 25 to 40 who had recovered from COVID-19. Sequenced: PBMCs or T cells enriched from blood (not recorded which). CDR3 DNA sequence: TGTGCCAGCACCAGACAGGGGCTCCAGCCCCAGCATTTT. Protein product: CASTRQGLQPQHF.